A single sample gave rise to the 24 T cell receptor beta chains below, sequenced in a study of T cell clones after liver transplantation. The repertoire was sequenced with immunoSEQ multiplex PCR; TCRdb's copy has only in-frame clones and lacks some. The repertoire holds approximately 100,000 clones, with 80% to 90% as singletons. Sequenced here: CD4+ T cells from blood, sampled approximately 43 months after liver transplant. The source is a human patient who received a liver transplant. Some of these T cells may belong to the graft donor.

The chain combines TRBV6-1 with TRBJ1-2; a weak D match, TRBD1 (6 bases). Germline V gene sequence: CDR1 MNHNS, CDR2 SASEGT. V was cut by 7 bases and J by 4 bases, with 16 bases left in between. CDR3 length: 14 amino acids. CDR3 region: CASNTGLRAYGYTF. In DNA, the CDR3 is TGTGCCAGCAATACAGGGTTAAGGGCCTATGGCTACACCTTC.

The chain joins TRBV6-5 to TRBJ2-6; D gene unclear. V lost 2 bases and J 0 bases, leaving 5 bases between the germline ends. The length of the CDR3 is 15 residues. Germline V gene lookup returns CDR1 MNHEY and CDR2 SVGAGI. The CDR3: CASSYMDSGANVLTF. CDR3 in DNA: TGTGCCAGCAGTTACATGGACTCTGGGGCCAACGTCCTGACTTTC.

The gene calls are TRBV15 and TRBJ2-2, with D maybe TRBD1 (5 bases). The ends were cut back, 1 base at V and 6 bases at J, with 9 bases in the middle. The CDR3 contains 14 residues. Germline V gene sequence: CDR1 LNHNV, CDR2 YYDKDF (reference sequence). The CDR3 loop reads CATSRAQDSGELFF. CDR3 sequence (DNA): TGTGCCACCAGCAGAGCACAGGATTCCGGGGAGCTGTTTTTT.

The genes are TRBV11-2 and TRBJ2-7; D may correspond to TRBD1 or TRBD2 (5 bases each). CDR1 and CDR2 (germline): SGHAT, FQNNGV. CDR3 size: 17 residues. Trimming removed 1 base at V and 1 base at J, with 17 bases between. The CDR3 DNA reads TGTGCCAGCAGCTTAGGATCCGGGACCGCGAGTTCCTACGAGCAGTACTTC. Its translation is CASSLGSGTASSYEQYF.

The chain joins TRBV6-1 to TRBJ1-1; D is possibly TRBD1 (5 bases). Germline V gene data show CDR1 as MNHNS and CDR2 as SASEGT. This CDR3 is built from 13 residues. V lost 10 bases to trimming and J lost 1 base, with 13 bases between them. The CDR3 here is CATRWGGNTEAFF. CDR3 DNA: TGTGCCACCCGCTGGGGGGGGAACACTGAAGCTTTCTTT.

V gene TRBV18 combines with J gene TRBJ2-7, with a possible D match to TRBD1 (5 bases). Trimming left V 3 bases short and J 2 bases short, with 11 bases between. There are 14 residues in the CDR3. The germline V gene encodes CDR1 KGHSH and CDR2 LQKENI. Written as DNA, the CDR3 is TGTGCCAGCTCACCCGCCAGGGCGACCTACGAGCAGTACTTC. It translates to CASSPARATYEQYF. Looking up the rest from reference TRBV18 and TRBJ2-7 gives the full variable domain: NAGVMQNPRHLVRRRGQEARLRCSPMKGHSHVYWYRQLPEEGLKFMVYLQKENIIDESGMPKERFSAEFPKEGPSILRIQQVVRGDSAAYFCASSPARATYEQYFGPGTRLTVT.

CDR3 in DNA: TGTGCCAGCAGTAGGGGACAGGGAGGTGAAAAACTGTTTTTT. It yields the protein CASSRGQGGEKLFF. The chain employs TRBV27 and TRBJ1-4; 9 bases match TRBD1. V shed 5 bases and J 7 bases; nucleotides not matched to a gene: 5. The CDR3 is made up of 14 amino acids. Germline lookup yields CDR1 MNHEY and CDR2 SMNVEV (reference sequence).

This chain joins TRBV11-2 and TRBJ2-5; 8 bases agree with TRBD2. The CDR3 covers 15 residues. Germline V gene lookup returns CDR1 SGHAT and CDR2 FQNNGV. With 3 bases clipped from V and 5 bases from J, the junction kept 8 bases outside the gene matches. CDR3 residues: CASSFGREGSETQYF. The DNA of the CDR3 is TGTGCCAGCAGCTTCGGGAGGGAGGGTTCGGAGACCCAGTACTTC.

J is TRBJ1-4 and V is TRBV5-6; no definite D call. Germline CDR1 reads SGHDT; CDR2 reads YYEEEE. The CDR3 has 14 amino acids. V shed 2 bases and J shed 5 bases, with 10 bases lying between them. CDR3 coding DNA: TGTGCCAGCAGCTTTAGCGGGAGAAATGAAAAACTGTTTTTT. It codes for CASSFSGRNEKLFF.

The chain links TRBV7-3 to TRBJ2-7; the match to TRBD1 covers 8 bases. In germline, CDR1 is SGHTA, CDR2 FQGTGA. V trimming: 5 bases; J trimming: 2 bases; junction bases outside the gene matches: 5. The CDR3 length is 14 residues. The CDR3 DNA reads TGTGCCAGCAGCCCGACAGGGGCGGCCTACGAGCAGTACTTC. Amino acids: CASSPTGAAYEQYF.

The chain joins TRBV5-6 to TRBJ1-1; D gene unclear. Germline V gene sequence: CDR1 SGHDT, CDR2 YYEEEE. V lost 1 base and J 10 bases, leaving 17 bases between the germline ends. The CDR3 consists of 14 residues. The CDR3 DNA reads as TGTGCCAGCAGCTTGCCGCATCGGGGTATTGGAGCTTTCTTT. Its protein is CASSLPHRGIGAFF.

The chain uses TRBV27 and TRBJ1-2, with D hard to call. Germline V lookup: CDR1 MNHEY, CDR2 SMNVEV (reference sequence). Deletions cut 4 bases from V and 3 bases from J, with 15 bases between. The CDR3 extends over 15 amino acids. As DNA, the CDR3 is TGTGCCAGCAGTTCCTGGGCAGAGGGTGACTATGGCTACACCTTC. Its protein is CASSSWAEGDYGYTF.

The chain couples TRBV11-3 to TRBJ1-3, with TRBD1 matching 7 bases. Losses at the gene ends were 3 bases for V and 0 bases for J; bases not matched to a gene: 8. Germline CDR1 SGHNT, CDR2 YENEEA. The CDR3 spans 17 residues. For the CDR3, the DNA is TGTGCCAGCAGCTTGTCTTCAGGGGGGATCTCTGGAAACACCATATATTTT. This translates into CASSLSSGGISGNTIYF.

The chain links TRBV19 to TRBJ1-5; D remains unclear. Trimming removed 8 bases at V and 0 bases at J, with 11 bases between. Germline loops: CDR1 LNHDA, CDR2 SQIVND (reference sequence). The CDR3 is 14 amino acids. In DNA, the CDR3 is TGTGCCAGTGACCCGGACGATAGCAATCAGCCCCAGCATTTT. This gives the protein CASDPDDSNQPQHF.

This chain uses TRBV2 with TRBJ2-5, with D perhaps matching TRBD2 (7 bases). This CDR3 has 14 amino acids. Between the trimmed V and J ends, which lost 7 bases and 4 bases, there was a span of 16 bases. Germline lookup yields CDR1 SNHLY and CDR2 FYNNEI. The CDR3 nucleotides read TGTGCCAGCACCCAAAGGGGGGGGTCAGAGACCCAGTACTTC. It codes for CASTQRGGSETQYF.

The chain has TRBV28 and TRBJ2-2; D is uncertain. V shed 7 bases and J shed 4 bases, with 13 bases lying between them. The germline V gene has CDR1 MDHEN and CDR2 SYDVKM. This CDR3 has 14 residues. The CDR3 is CASNHVFGTGELFF. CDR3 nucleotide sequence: TGTGCCAGCAACCACGTTTTCGGCACCGGGGAGCTGTTTTTT.

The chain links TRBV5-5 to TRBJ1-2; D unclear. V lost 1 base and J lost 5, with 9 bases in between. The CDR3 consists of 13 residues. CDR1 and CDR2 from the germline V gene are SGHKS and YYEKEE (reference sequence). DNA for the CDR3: TGTGCCAGCAGCTTGCGGGATGGTTATGGCTACACCTTC. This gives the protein CASSLRDGYGYTF.

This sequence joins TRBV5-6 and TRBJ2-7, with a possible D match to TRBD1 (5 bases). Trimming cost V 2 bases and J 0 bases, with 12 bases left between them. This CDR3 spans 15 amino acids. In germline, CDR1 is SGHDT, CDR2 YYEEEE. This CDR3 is CASSLRGKGSYEQYF. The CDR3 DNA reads TGTGCCAGCAGCTTAAGGGGAAAGGGCTCCTACGAGCAGTACTTC.

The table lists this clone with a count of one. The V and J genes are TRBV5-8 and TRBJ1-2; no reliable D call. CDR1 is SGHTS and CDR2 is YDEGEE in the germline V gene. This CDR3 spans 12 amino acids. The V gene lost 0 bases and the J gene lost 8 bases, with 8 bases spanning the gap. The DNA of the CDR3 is TGTGCCAGCAGCTTGGAGTCTCCCGGCTACACCTTC. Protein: CASSLESPGYTF.

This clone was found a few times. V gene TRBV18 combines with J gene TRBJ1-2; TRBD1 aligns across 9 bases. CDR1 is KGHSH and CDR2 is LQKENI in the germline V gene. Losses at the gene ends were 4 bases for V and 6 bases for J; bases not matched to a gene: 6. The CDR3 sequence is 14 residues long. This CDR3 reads CASSQGTGRDGYTF. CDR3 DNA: TGTGCCAGCTCACAAGGGACAGGGAGAGATGGCTACACCTTC.

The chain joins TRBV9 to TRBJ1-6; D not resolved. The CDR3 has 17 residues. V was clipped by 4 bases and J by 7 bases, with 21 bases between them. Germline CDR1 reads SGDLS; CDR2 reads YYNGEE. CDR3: CASSHRPTERANSPLHF. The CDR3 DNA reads TGTGCCAGCAGCCACCGTCCTACAGAGAGGGCAAATTCACCCCTCCACTTT.

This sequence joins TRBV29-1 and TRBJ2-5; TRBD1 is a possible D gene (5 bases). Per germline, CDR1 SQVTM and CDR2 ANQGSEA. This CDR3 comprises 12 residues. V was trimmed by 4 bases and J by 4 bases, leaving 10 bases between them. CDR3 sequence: CSVGAQGETQYF. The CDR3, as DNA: TGCAGCGTTGGGGCTCAGGGAGAGACCCAGTACTTC.

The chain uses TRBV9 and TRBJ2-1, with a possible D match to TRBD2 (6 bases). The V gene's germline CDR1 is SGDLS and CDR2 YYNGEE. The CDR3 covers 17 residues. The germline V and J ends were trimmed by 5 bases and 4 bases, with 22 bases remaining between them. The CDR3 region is CASSPRGGDFLYNEQFF. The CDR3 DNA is TGTGCCAGCAGTCCCCGCGGTGGGGACTTTTTGTACAATGAGCAGTTCTTC.

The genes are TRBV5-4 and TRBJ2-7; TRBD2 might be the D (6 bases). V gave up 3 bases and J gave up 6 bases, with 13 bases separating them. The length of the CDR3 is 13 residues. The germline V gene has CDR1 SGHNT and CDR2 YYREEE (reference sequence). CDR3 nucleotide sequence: TGTGCCAGCAGCTCCGTGGCGGGGCCCGAGCAGTACTTC. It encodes CASSSVAGPEQYF.